Sequencing of this T cell receptor beta chain was carried out in a study of tumor and adjacent non-tumor tissue in lung cancer. Overall study context: Patients were aged roughly 31 to 76, roughly nine men and roughly 5 women, stage I to III.

No cell sorting was done before RNA was extracted from the tissue. This clonotype was seen once. Its antigen is undetermined. This may be a read error: a much more frequent sequence differs by one nucleotide. TCRbeta libraries were built with three rounds of nested PCR, modified from ARM-PCR. TCRdb re-derived calls from the multiplex PCR reads in MiXCR, one entry per CDR3 protein. Counted here are more than 75,000 distinct CDR3 sequences, approximately 79% occurring once; the ten biggest clones make up roughly 14%. Findings of the study overall: Normal lung showed higher cumulative top 100 clone frequency than tumor. TCR diversity was significantly greater in tumor than normal lung tissue. Higher tumor TCR diversity was associated with shorter survival.

This CDR3 is built from 13 residues. From germline, CDR1 is SGHRS and CDR2 YFSETQ. The J gene is TRBJ1-1, the V gene TRBV5-1; D gene unclear. This receptor was obtained from a woman in her fifties or sixties with non-small cell lung cancer. The sequenced sample consisted of lung tumor tissue. CDR3 nucleotides: TGCGCCAGCAGCGATAATCAGAACACTGAAACTTTCTTT. Translation gives CASSDNQNTETFF.